The rows below give T cell receptor beta chains drawn from one sample of a study of graft-versus-host responses after intestinal transplantation. The method was immunoSEQ multiplex PCR; TCRdb's version includes in-frame clones alone and lacks a portion of them. The profile shows 50,000 to 75,000 clones, around 90% of them singletons. This specimen was ileum tissue, taken approximately 56 weeks after transplant. Receptor source: a human patient who received an intestinal transplant, so some T cells may come from the graft donor. Each CDR3 is given with its conserved first and last residue. The order of the fields is V gene, CDR3 protein.

V: TRBV4-1; CDR3: CASSLLTFNEKLFF
V: TRBV7-9; CDR3: CASSFPSGEAKNIQYF
V: TRBV25-1; CDR3: CASSEYRGPPLHF
V: TRBV6-5; CDR3: CASSPVTGELETQYF
V: TRBV10-3; CDR3: CAISDGSGGATDTQYF
V: TRBV28; CDR3: CASSSLAETYEQYF
V: TRBV10-3; CDR3: CAISDPGLADTQYF
V: TRBV2; CDR3: CASSLPGQGRYEQYF
V: TRBV4-2; CDR3: CASSSARHPRLGEQYF
V: TRBV7-3; CDR3: CASSFGNSLYSYEQYF
V: TRBV6-1; CDR3: CASSEYRAGGLGTQYF
V: TRBV9; CDR3: CASSKGGLTAYEQYF
V: TRBV6-5; CDR3: CASSLVQNQPQHF
V: TRBV13; CDR3: CASSVVLSYEQYF
V: TRBV11-2; CDR3: CASSEPGTLTDTQYF
V: TRBV5-6; CDR3: CASSLHLSRTQPQHF
V: TRBV4-1; CDR3: CASSQGAQPQHF
V: TRBV5-5; CDR3: CASSRGTDLVGYTF
V: TRBV29-1; CDR3: CSAWGGSNQPQHF
V: TRBV28; CDR3: CASSQGVGELFF
V: TRBV6-4; CDR3: CASSGPNTEAFF
V: TRBV15; CDR3: CATSRFLGGGRLTNEKLFF
V: TRBV6-6; CDR3: CASSPTGAWETQYF
V: TRBV2; CDR3: CASSWTSGSAQTQYF
V: TRBV9; CDR3: CASSVGHHTEAFF
V: TRBV4-1; CDR3: CASSQEQGTGDTIYF
V: TRBV10-3; CDR3: CAIRAGGRRYGYTF
V: TRBV28; CDR3: CASSFQMSETQYF
V: TRBV2; CDR3: CASSRLAGGQDTQYF
V: TRBV6-1; CDR3: CASTRTGGNTEAFF
V: TRBV5-1; CDR3: CASSLEPGTGGGYTF
V: TRBV5-1; CDR3: CASSPAGKSKGNSPLHF
V: TRBV7-3; CDR3: CASSQPGADTQYF
V: TRBV2; CDR3: CASYGTNEQYF
V: TRBV6-1; CDR3: CASSEGGGPRASGINQPQHF
V: TRBV15; CDR3: CATSRDFKGHGYTF
V: TRBV5-6; CDR3: CASSSGQGLDEQFF
V: TRBV5-6; CDR3: CASSLLAFSSYEQYF
V: TRBV6-1; CDR3: CASSGLTAEAFF
V: TRBV27; CDR3: CASSATGINEQFF